The clone carrying this TCR beta chain was found many times. As yet, its antigen is unknown. Using RNA transcripts as the source, TCR beta CDR3 regions were amplified. In the first-round RT-PCR of the TCR CDR3, the HTBI primer set was used. In TCRdb, the multiplex PCR reads were re-called with MiXCR into one record per CDR3 protein. Found here are fewer than 650,000 distinct CDR3 sequences, 14% of them singletons; the top ten hold about 7%. This specimen comes from a study of T cells in Graves' hyperthyroidism and ophthalmopathy. Whole-study results and caveats: Patients with ophthalmopathy were separated from those with stable hyperthyroidism by a 13 V-J model.

Ophthalmopathy cases met thresholds of Clinical Activity Score at least 3, NOSPECS grade at least 4 and duration under 3 months. V dropped 3 bases and J dropped 2; count of bases not matched to a gene: 8. CDR3 size: 16 residues. Germline assignment: CDR1 SGHNT and CDR2 YENEEA. This TCR came from a woman aged 18-29 years with Graves' ophthalmopathy. The chain is built from TRBV11-3 and TRBJ2-3, with 7 bases fitting TRBD2. The sample taken for sequencing was blood. In DNA form, the CDR3 reads TGTGCCAGCAGCTTGCCGAGCGGGATCGCCACAGATACGCAGTATTTT. Translation gives CASSLPSGIATDTQYF.